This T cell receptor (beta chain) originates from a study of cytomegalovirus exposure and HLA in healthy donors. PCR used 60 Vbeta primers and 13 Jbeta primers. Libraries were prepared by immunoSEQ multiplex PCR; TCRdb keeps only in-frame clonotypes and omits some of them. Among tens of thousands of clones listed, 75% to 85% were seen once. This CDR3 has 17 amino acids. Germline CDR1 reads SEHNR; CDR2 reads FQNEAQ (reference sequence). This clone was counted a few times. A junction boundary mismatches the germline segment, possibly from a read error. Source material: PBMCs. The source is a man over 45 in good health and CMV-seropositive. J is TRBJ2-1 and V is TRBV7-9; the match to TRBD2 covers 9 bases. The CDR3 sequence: CSSSSSWREGLHNEQFF. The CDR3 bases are TGTTCCAGCAGCTCTTCCTGGCGGGAGGGGCTCCACAATGAGCAGTTCTTC.